Shown below are 25 T cell receptor beta chains from a single sample sequenced in a study of post-analysis software for immune sequencing data. Study observations and caveats: Included in a set of roughly five TRBV segments more frequent in patients than controls were TRBV5-6, TRBV5-1 and TRBV20-1.

Their cognate antigens are unknown. Carried by the TCR beta cDNA libraries were unique molecular identifiers. TCRdb fed the PCR reads into MiXCR, producing one record per CDR3 protein. The sample comprises some 800,000 distinct CDR3 sequences, around 45% of which are singletons, and 4.9% rests with the top ten. The sequenced sample consisted of blood. These receptor sequences come from a girl aged 10-17 years with multiple sclerosis.

The chain employs TRBV7-2 and TRBJ2-6, with 7 bases lining up with TRBD2. The CDR3 runs to 20 residues. The junction had 16 bases not matched to a gene; V was cut back by 5 bases and J by 0 bases. The germline V gene encodes CDR1 SGHTA and CDR2 FQGNSA. The CDR3 loop is CASSLDRPSGKTSGANVLTF. Written as DNA, the CDR3 is TGTGCCAGCAGCCTAGACCGGCCTAGCGGTAAAACCTCTGGGGCCAACGTCCTGACTTTC.

This clonotype turned up a few times. V usage is TRBV4-1 and J usage is TRBJ2-1; unclear D gene. Gene TRBJ2-7 matches the end of the DNA better, so the J call may be wrong. This CDR3 comprises 14 residues. Germline-derived CDR1 and CDR2 are MGHRA and YSYEKL. CDR3 sequence (DNA): TGCGCCAGCAGCCAAGCCCTACCCTACAATGAGCAGTACTTC. It encodes CASSQALPYNEQYF.

This clonotype was counted only a few times. The chain employs TRBV20-1 and TRBJ2-4; D uncertain. The end of the DNA fits TRBJ2-7 better, so the J call may be wrong. Germline CDR1 DFQATT, CDR2 SNEGSKA (reference sequence). There are 13 residues in the CDR3. The chain's CDR3 is CSAFLSAWGEQYF. The DNA for the CDR3 is TGCAGTGCTTTCTTGTCCGCTTGGGGCGAGCAGTACTTC.

Comments on this clonotype: A read error may account for a junction end that differs from germline. The rearrangement joins TRBV12-3 or TRBV12-4 to TRBJ2-7; the D gene is possibly TRBD1 (5 bases). The CDR3 covers 14 residues. Here the CDR3 DNA reads TGTGCCTGCAGTTTGAGTCAGGGCCCCTACGAGCAGTACTTC. This codes for CACSLSQGPYEQYF.

J is TRBJ2-1 and V is TRBV10-2, with TRBD2 matching over 13 bases. The CDR3 totals 18 residues. J gave up 8 bases and V 8 bases, and 18 bases lay outside the gene matches. Per germline, CDR1 WSHSY and CDR2 SAAADI. The CDR3 sequence: CASVGTSGIAGPQDEQFF. Written as DNA, the CDR3 is TGCGCCAGCGTAGGGACTAGCGGGATTGCAGGACCCCAGGATGAGCAGTTCTTC.

The chain links TRBV5-5 to TRBJ2-1; D is possibly TRBD2 (6 bases). The CDR3 is made up of 14 amino acids. Trimming pared 0 bases from V and 8 bases from J, leaving 12 bases between. Germline V CDR1 and CDR2: SGHKS, YYEKEE (reference sequence). DNA for the CDR3: TGTGCCAGCAGCTTGGTGGAGGGAAGCTATGAGCAGTTCTTC. Translating gives CASSLVEGSYEQFF.

This clonotype showed up just once. J is TRBJ1-6 and V is TRBV27; 9 bases align to TRBD1. The V gene's germline CDR1 is MNHEY and CDR2 SMNVEV (reference sequence). J lost 10 bases, V lost 3 bases, and 7 bases had no gene match. The CDR3 is 15 amino acids. CDR3 coding DNA: TGTGCCAGCAGTTTGGGACAGGGTAAAAGATCACCCCTCCACTTT. Protein sequence: CASSLGQGKRSPLHF.

The table lists this clonotype with many counts. The chain employs TRBV10-3 and TRBJ2-5, with TRBD2 identical over 11 bases. The V and J ends lost 8 bases and 2 bases, in that order; junction bases with no gene match: 4. Germline V gene data show CDR1 as ENHRY and CDR2 as SYGVKD. The CDR3 loop spans 14 amino acids. The CDR3 protein is CAIGTSGTQETQYF. CDR3 sequence (DNA): TGTGCCATCGGGACTAGCGGAACTCAAGAGACCCAGTACTTC.

This chain links TRBV7-2 with TRBJ2-7, with D perhaps matching TRBD1 (6 bases). CDR3 length: 17 residues. V dropped 1 base and J dropped 6 bases, with 22 bases sitting between them. In germline, CDR1 is SGHTA, CDR2 FQGNSA. CDR3 in amino acids: CASSLGAGLGADAEQYF. The CDR3 DNA follows: TGTGCCAGCAGCTTAGGAGCAGGGTTGGGGGCAGACGCCGAGCAGTACTTC. Supplemented by reference TRBV7-2 and TRBJ2-7, the full variable domain reads GAGVSQSPSNKVTEKGKDVELRCDPISGHTALYWYRQSLGQGLEFLIYFQGNSAPDKSGLPSDRFSAERTGGSVSTLTIQRTQQEDSAVYLCASSLGAGLGADAEQYFGPGTRLTVT.

V gene TRBV7-2 combines with J gene TRBJ1-6; tentative D call: TRBD1 (5 bases). The CDR3 runs to 15 residues. Germline V gene sequence: CDR1 SGHTA, CDR2 FQGNSA. Trimming took off 5 bases at V and 5 bases at J, with 13 bases between the two ends. The CDR3 DNA follows: TGTGCCAGCAGCCCTGGGGGGGTAGATAATTCACCCCTCCACTTT. It codes for CASSPGGVDNSPLHF.

This clonotype was observed a single time. The chain links TRBV12-3 or TRBV12-4 to TRBJ1-1, with 10 positions matching TRBD1. The CDR3 consists of 16 residues. Trimming took 6 bases from V and 5 from J; bases not matched to a gene: 12. The CDR3 loop is CASRPGQGSGSTEAFF. Here the CDR3 DNA reads TGTGCCAGCAGACCGGGACAGGGGTCCGGGAGTACTGAAGCTTTCTTT.

The chain has TRBV5-1 and TRBJ2-4; D is possibly TRBD1 or TRBD2 (5 bases each). The J call is uncertain, as TRBJ2-7 better fits the DNA end. CDR1 is SGHRS and CDR2 is YFSETQ in the germline V gene. This CDR3 comprises 13 residues. CDR3 nucleotides: TGCGCCAGCAGCTGGGACCCGACCTACGAGCAGTACTTC. It specifies CASSWDPTYEQYF.

This clonotype turned up a few times. V and J are TRBV5-1 and TRBJ2-3; perhaps TRBD2 as D (6 bases). Germline V lookup: CDR1 SGHRS, CDR2 YFSETQ. The CDR3 sequence is 15 residues long. V lost 4 bases, J lost 0 bases, and 12 bases lay in between. CDR3 nucleotide sequence: TGCGCCAGCAGCGCCGGGACTTTGAGCACAGATACGCAGTATTTT. The encoded protein is CASSAGTLSTDTQYF.

This clonotype turned up a few times. V is TRBV20-1 and J is TRBJ2-1; D call uncertain. Deletions cut 5 bases from V and 8 bases from J, with 19 bases between. Germline lookup yields CDR1 DFQATT and CDR2 SNEGSKA (reference sequence). The CDR3 loop spans 14 amino acids. In DNA form, the CDR3 reads TGCAGTGCTGTACCGCCCTATGGGTTAGATGAGCAGTTCTTC. Its protein product is CSAVPPYGLDEQFF.

The chain joins TRBV29-1 to TRBJ2-3; TRBD2 matches at 7 bases. CDR1 SQVTM and CDR2 ANQGSEA come from the germline V gene. The J segment lost 0 bases and the V segment lost 2 bases, leaving 5 bases of the junction unmatched. This CDR3 has 15 amino acids. The CDR3 DNA follows: TGCAGCGTTGAACTAGCGGCGGGAAGCACAGATACGCAGTATTTT. Encoded protein: CSVELAAGSTDTQYF.

This clonotype was detected a few times. The gene calls are TRBV12-3 or TRBV12-4 and TRBJ2-1, with 9 bases matching TRBD2. The CDR3 is made up of 16 amino acids. Losses at the gene ends were 5 bases for V and 4 bases for J; bases not matched to a gene: 9. The CDR3 DNA follows: TGTGCCAGCAGTCCACCCCGACTAGCGGAATACAATGAGCAGTTCTTC. Translating it yields CASSPPRLAEYNEQFF.

The rearrangement uses TRBV11-2 and TRBJ2-1, with 7 bases that match TRBD2. This CDR3 has 17 residues. Germline trimming cut 1 base from V and 1 base from J; bases unmatched to any gene: 7. The germline CDR1 and CDR2 sequences are SGHAT and FQNNGV. CDR3 in amino acids: CASSLAAAGLSYNEQFF. The CDR3 DNA reads as TGTGCCAGCAGCTTAGCCGCAGCGGGATTGTCCTACAATGAGCAGTTCTTC.

This chain uses TRBV20-1 with TRBJ1-5; 10 nucleotides line up with TRBD1. V gave up 3 bases and J gave up 5 bases; unmatched junction bases: 10. CDR3 length: 16 amino acids. In germline, CDR1 is DFQATT, CDR2 SNEGSKA (reference sequence). CDR3 DNA: TGCAGTGCTAGGGGGTACGGGACAGGGGAGGATCAGCCCCAGCATTTT. Amino acids: CSARGYGTGEDQPQHF.

The sample holds a few counts of this clonotype. The V call is TRBV28, the J call TRBJ2-7; 9 positions agree with TRBD1. The ends lost 5 bases at V and 0 bases at J; junction bases unmatched: 5. The CDR3 has 15 residues. The germline V gene encodes CDR1 MDHEN and CDR2 SYDVKM. The CDR3: CASSGRDRVSYEQYF. The CDR3 DNA reads as TGTGCCAGCAGTGGACGGGACAGGGTCTCCTACGAGCAGTACTTC.

V and J are TRBV15 and TRBJ1-5; no clear D. The V end was cut by 0 bases, the J end by 4 bases, with 10 bases between. The germline CDR1 and CDR2 sequences are LNHNV and YYDKDF (reference sequence). This CDR3 contains 15 residues. DNA of the CDR3: TGTGCCACCAGCAGAGATTGGGATCCGAATCAGCCCCAGCATTTT. Translated: CATSRDWDPNQPQHF.

There are a few counts of this clonotype. The rearrangement links TRBV29-1 to TRBJ2-1; D perhaps matches TRBD2 (5 bases). V dropped 7 bases and J dropped 12 bases, with 22 bases sitting between them. This CDR3 spans 13 amino acids. CDR1 SQVTM and CDR2 ANQGSEA come from the germline V gene. The CDR3 loop is CSGDGGPSPGQFF. In nucleotides, the CDR3 is TGCAGCGGCGACGGAGGACCCAGCCCAGGGCAGTTCTTC.

Here the CDR3 DNA reads TGCAGCGTCTCCACGGCAGGGGGGGTCACCGGGGAGCTGTTTTTT. It yields the protein CSVSTAGGVTGELFF. The V and J genes are TRBV29-1 and TRBJ2-2; the D gene could be TRBD1 or TRBD2 (7 bases each). V was shortened by 6 bases and J by 4 bases, with 18 bases between the two germline ends. CDR3 length equals 15 residues. Germline CDR1 and CDR2: SQVTM and ANQGSEA.

Here the CDR3 DNA reads TGTGCCACCAGTGATTTGTTCGGGGGCTACACCTTC. It is translated as CATSDLFGGYTF. The V and J genes are TRBV24-1 and TRBJ1-2; unclear D gene. The V gene lost 0 bases and the J gene lost 8 bases, with 6 bases spanning the gap. Per germline, CDR1 KGHDR and CDR2 SFDVKD. The CDR3 length is 12 residues.

This clonotype was found a few times. The chain couples TRBV24-1 to TRBJ2-1, with D possibly matching TRBD2 (6 bases). This CDR3 has 14 amino acids. V gave up 7 bases and J gave up 4 bases, with 13 bases separating them. Germline V lookup: CDR1 KGHDR, CDR2 SFDVKD. CDR3 bases: TGTGCCACCAGCCTCGGGAGTCAGTACAATGAGCAGTTCTTC. This codes for CATSLGSQYNEQFF.

This clonotype appeared once. This chain connects TRBV3-1 to TRBJ1-1; possibly TRBD1 for D (5 bases). The CDR3 spans 13 residues. Germline V CDR1 and CDR2: LGHDT, YNNKEL (reference sequence). Trimming left V 3 bases short and J 8 bases short, with 13 bases between. This CDR3 is CASSQWGPEEAFF. The CDR3 nucleotides read TGTGCCAGCAGCCAGTGGGGCCCAGAAGAAGCTTTCTTT.